These 12 T cell receptor beta chains came from one sample sequenced in a study of PD-1 blockade in classical Hodgkin lymphoma. Indicated time point: newly diagnosed, previously untreated cHL patient sample. Magnetic depletion of unwanted cells isolated CD4+ T cells from thawed PBMCs. TCRdb's copy holds only in-frame clones and misses some; the assay was immunoSEQ multiplex PCR. Here the sample spans some 21,000 clones, roughly four fifths being singletons. Sequenced sample: CD4+ T cells from blood. The receptors were sampled from a human donor with classical Hodgkin lymphoma.

V gene TRBV5-1 combines with J gene TRBJ2-2; D possibly corresponds to TRBD2 (7 bases). The CDR3 is 15 amino acids. Trimming shortened V by 3 bases and J by 6 bases, and 15 bases separated the two germline ends. Germline loops: CDR1 SGHRS, CDR2 YFSETQ. The chain's CDR3 is CASSSWRGPAGELFF. The CDR3 bases are TGCGCCAGCAGCTCGTGGCGGGGGCCGGCCGGGGAGCTGTTTTTT. Combining the CDR3 with reference TRBV5-1 and TRBJ2-2 gives the whole variable domain KAGVTQTPRYLIKTRGQQVTLSCSPISGHRSVSWYQQTPGQGLQFLFEYFSETQRNKGNFPGRFSGRQFSNSRSEMNVSTLELGDSALYLCASSSWRGPAGELFFGEGSRLTVL.

This clone was recorded a few times. The chain employs TRBV28 and TRBJ2-6, with D uncertain. V was pared by 8 bases and J by 5 bases, with 7 bases between. Germline V gives CDR1 MDHEN, CDR2 SYDVKM. CDR3 length: 12 amino acids. CDR3 in DNA: TGTGCCAGCGGCCCCCGGGCCAACGTCCTGACTTTC. Amino acid sequence: CASGPRANVLTF. Drawing the rest from reference TRBV28 and TRBJ2-6, the complete variable domain is DVKVTQSSRYLVKRTGEKVFLECVQDMDHENMFWYRQDPGLGLRLIYFSYDVKMKEKGDIPEGYSVSREKKERFSLILESASTNQTSMYLCASGPRANVLTFGAGSRLTVL.

This clone appeared a single time. V usage is TRBV9 and J usage is TRBJ2-3; a weak D match, TRBD1 (5 bases). Between the trimmed V and J ends, which lost 2 bases and 2 bases, there was a span of 9 bases. Germline V lookup: CDR1 SGDLS, CDR2 YYNGEE. The CDR3 has 14 residues. The CDR3 here is CASSVGPSTDTQYF. CDR3 nucleotides: TGTGCCAGCAGCGTGGGGCCCTCCACAGATACGCAGTATTTT.

The chain has TRBV29-1 and TRBJ2-5, with 7 bases fitting TRBD1. The J call may be wrong; the DNA end is better matched by TRBJ2-7. This CDR3 has 13 residues. Germline CDR1 SQVTM, CDR2 ANQGSEA. The CDR3 DNA reads TGCAGCGTCGCCGACAGGGCTATCTACGAGCAGTACTTC. As protein: CSVADRAIYEQYF.

The V call is TRBV6-6, the J call TRBJ2-7; 8 bases align to TRBD1. Germline V gene lookup returns CDR1 MNHNY and CDR2 SVGAGI (reference sequence). V shed 6 bases, J shed 0 bases, and the junction held 7 bases outside the gene matches. The CDR3 loop spans 15 amino acids. CDR3 nucleotide sequence: TGTGCCAGCAGCCCATACAGGGGGTCCTCCTACGAGCAGTACTTC. It translates to CASSPYRGSSYEQYF.

This clone was observed a handful of times. The chain uses TRBV15 and TRBJ1-2, with a tentative D call TRBD1 (5 bases). The CDR3 consists of 14 residues. Germline CDR1 LNHNV, CDR2 YYDKDF (reference sequence). With 5 bases removed from V and 4 bases from J, the gap between germline ends came to 14 bases. The CDR3 bases are TGTGCCACCAGCGGCACGACAGACTTCTATGGCTACACCTTC. Translated: CATSGTTDFYGYTF.

This rearrangement joins TRBV28 to TRBJ2-1; D ambiguous. Trimming stripped 7 bases from V and 9 bases from J, with 13 bases between. In germline, CDR1 is MDHEN, CDR2 SYDVKM. The CDR3 extends over 12 amino acids. The CDR3 here is CASTSGVTEQFF. For the CDR3, the DNA is TGTGCCAGCACCTCAGGAGTAACTGAGCAGTTCTTC.

The table lists this clone with a count of one. The CDR3 loop reads CASSPENEQFF. CDR3 bases: TGCGCCAGCAGCCCCGAGAATGAGCAGTTCTTC. The chain is built from TRBV5-1 and TRBJ2-1; no clear D. Deletions cut 4 bases from V and 7 bases from J, with 6 bases between. The CDR3 totals 11 residues. The germline V gene has CDR1 SGHRS and CDR2 YFSETQ.

This chain connects TRBV2 to TRBJ2-5; TRBD1 is a possible D gene (6 bases). Germline CDR1 and CDR2: SNHLY and FYNNEI. The CDR3 loop spans 13 amino acids. The ends were cut back, 6 bases at V and 1 base at J, with 9 bases in the middle. This CDR3 is CASRGQLQETQYF. The CDR3 bases are TGTGCCAGCAGAGGACAGCTCCAAGAGACCCAGTACTTC.

This sequence joins TRBV19 and TRBJ2-7; unclear D gene. The germline gives CDR1 LNHDA, CDR2 SQIVND (reference sequence). The CDR3 runs 12 residues. V lost 4 bases and J 3 bases, leaving 7 bases between the germline ends. The CDR3 spells CASSTGSYEQYF. The CDR3 nucleotides are TGTGCCAGTAGTACAGGAAGCTACGAGCAGTACTTC.

The gene calls are TRBV19 and TRBJ2-7; D is possibly TRBD1 or TRBD2 (5 bases each). The CDR3 totals 15 residues. Germline lookup yields CDR1 LNHDA and CDR2 SQIVND (reference sequence). V gave up 5 bases and J gave up 3 bases, with 17 bases separating them. The CDR3: CASSPPGTADYEQYF. The CDR3 nucleotides are TGTGCCAGTAGTCCTCCCGGGACGGCGGACTACGAGCAGTACTTC.

V is TRBV5-6 and J is TRBJ2-5; D gene ambiguous. The CDR3 spans 15 residues. Germline CDR1 and CDR2: SGHDT and YYEEEE. V was trimmed by 3 bases and J by 1 base, leaving 13 bases between them. The CDR3 DNA follows: TGTGCCAGCAGCTCGGAAGGGATTGGCCAAGAGACCCAGTACTTC. Protein product: CASSSEGIGQETQYF.